This T cell receptor beta chain was retrieved from a study of pediatric ulcerative colitis. Trimming removed 2 bases at V and 1 base at J, with 7 bases between. Germline V gives CDR1 SGHNT, CDR2 YYREEE (reference sequence). The CDR3 has 13 residues. Clones were read by immunoSEQ multiplex PCR, and TCRdb kept only the in-frame ones, dropping some. The repertoire includes 4,500 to 6,500 clones, about nine tenths of them detected once, and under 2% sits in the top ten. J is TRBJ2-7 and V is TRBV5-4; D remains ambiguous. This receptor was identified in a girl aged 5-17 years who was a control in a study of pediatric ulcerative colitis. Sequenced: blood. In nucleotides, the CDR3 is TGTGCCAGCAGCTTTCAAGGGTCCTACGAGCAGTACTTC. Amino acids: CASSFQGSYEQYF.